This TCR beta chain was identified during a study of cytomegalovirus exposure and HLA in healthy donors. There are a few counts of this clone. Its matching antigen is unknown. Vbeta (60) and Jbeta (13) primers were used in the PCR. Profiling relied on immunoSEQ multiplex PCR, and the TCRdb table lists in-frame clones only, not all of them. The sample has around 130,000 clones; 6.5% to 9.5% are singletons. General study results and limits: TRBV6-2, TRBV6-3 and other indistinguishable V segments were excluded.

J was trimmed by 2 bases and V by 0 bases; bases with no gene match: 1. The germline gives CDR1 SGHRS, CDR2 YFSETQ. CDR3 size: 14 residues. The sequencing sample was made of PBMCs. The sequence derives from a man between 40 and 49 years old in good health and CMV-seronegative. This sequence joins TRBV5-1 and TRBJ1-2, with TRBD1 matching over 7 bases. CDR3 sequence: CASSLEGQNYGYTF. The CDR3 nucleotides read TGCGCCAGCAGCTTGGAGGGACAGAACTATGGCTACACCTTC.